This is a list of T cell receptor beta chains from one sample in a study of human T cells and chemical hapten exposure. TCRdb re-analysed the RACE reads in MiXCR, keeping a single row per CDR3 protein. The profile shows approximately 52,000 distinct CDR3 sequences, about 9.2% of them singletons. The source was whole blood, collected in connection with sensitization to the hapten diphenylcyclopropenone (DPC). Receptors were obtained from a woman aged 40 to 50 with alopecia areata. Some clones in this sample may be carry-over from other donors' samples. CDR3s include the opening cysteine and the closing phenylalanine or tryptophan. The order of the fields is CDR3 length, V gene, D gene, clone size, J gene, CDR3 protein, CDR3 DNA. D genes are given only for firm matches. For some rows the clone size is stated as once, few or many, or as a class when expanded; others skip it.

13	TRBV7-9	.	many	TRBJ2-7	CASRSPLGYEQYF	TGTGCCAGCAGATCACCGCTCGGCTACGAGCAGTACTTC
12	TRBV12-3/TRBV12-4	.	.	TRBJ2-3	CASSGGGATQYF	TGTGCCAGCAGTGGAGGGGGAGCTACGCAGTATTTT
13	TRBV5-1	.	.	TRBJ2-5	CASRLGETETQYF	TGCGCCAGCAGACTCGGGGAGACGGAGACCCAGTACTTC
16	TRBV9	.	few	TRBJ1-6	CASSVREPRGNSPLHF	TGTGCCAGCAGCGTAAGGGAACCGAGAGGCAATTCACCCCTCCACTTT
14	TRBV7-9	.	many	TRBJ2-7	CASSLGDPLGEQYF	TGTGCCAGCAGCTTAGGGGACCCCCTTGGGGAGCAGTACTTC
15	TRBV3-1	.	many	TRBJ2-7	CASSAGTPSSYEQYF	TGTGCCAGCAGTGCCGGGACACCCTCTTCCTACGAGCAGTACTTC
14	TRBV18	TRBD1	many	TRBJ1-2	CASSQRRQGDGYTF	TGTGCCAGCTCCCAAAGACGACAGGGGGATGGCTACACCTTC
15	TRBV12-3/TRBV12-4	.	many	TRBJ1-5	CASSLWLQHNQPQHF	TGTGCCAGCAGTTTATGGTTGCAGCACAATCAGCCCCAGCATTTT
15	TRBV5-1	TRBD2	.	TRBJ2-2	CASSLGAGDTGELFF	TGCGCCAGCAGCTTGGGCGCGGGGGACACCGGGGAGCTGTTTTTT
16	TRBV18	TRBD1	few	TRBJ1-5	CASSPRGQAAGQPQHF	TGTGCCAGCTCACCACGGGGACAGGCCGCGGGACAGCCCCAGCATTTT